This TCR beta chain was sequenced in a study of technical replicates of blood from a few donors. CDR1 is MNHNY, CDR2 SVGAGI, per germline (reference sequence). This CDR3 has 15 residues. V was clipped by 2 bases and J by 0 bases, with 8 bases between them. TCRdb's table, derived via immunoSEQ multiplex PCR, lists solely in-frame clones and lacks some. The sample lists just under 85,000 clones, 85% to 95% occurring once. The genes are TRBV6-6 and TRBJ1-3; D ambiguous. The source is a human donor in good health. Sequencing was performed on T cells isolated from PBMCs. The CDR3 sequence: CASSYEHHSGNTIYF. As DNA, the CDR3 is TGTGCCAGCAGTTACGAACACCACTCTGGAAACACCATATATTTT.